The 5 T cell receptor beta chains reported below all come from one sample, sequenced in a study of STAT5B mutations in CD4+ large granular lymphocyte leukemia. TCRdb's copy holds only in-frame clones and misses some; the assay was immunoSEQ multiplex PCR. The table includes 28,000 or so clones, around 80% detected once. Material: CD4+ T cells from blood buffy coats. These receptors were collected from a human donor in good health.

The chain carries TRBV10-3 and TRBJ2-2; possibly TRBD2 for D (6 bases). CDR1 is ENHRY, CDR2 SYGVKD, per germline. V lost 2 bases and J lost 3, with 13 bases in between. This CDR3 contains 16 residues. CDR3 sequence reads: CAISEISGEDTGELFF. CDR3 nucleotides: TGTGCCATCAGTGAGATTTCGGGGGAAGACACCGGGGAGCTGTTTTTT.

The chain employs TRBV7-9 and TRBJ2-1; no reliable D call. Per the germline V gene, CDR1 is SEHNR and CDR2 is FQNEAQ (reference sequence). Deletions cut 1 base from V and 9 bases from J, with 7 bases between. The CDR3 is 12 residues long. Here the CDR3 DNA reads TGTGCCAGCAGCTTAGAGGATAGTGAGCAGTTCTTC. It codes for CASSLEDSEQFF. The whole variable domain, remainder taken from reference TRBV7-9 and TRBJ2-1, is DTGVSQNPRHKITKRGQNVTFRCDPISEHNRLYWYRQTLGQGPEFLTYFQNEAQLEKSRLLSDRFSAERPKGSFSTLEIQRTEQGDSAMYLCASSLEDSEQFFGPGTRLTVL.

The chain is built from TRBV28 and TRBJ2-2; D assignment may be TRBD1 or TRBD2 (6 bases each). There are 15 residues in the CDR3. Germline V gene lookup returns CDR1 MDHEN and CDR2 SYDVKM. Trimming shortened V by 7 bases and J by 7 bases, and 19 bases separated the two germline ends. Here the CDR3 DNA reads TGTGCCAGCACCCTCACCCAGGGGAGGATCGGGGAGCTGTTTTTT. As protein: CASTLTQGRIGELFF.

This sequence joins TRBV6-5 and TRBJ2-3; D is undetermined. V lost 0 bases to trimming and J lost 6 bases, with 13 bases between them. The CDR3 runs to 15 residues. Germline CDR1 reads MNHEY; CDR2 reads SVGAGI. CDR3 protein: CASSYSRATLDTQYF. CDR3 sequence (DNA): TGTGCCAGCAGTTACTCGCGCGCCACCCTGGATACGCAGTATTTT.

The chain uses TRBV19 and TRBJ2-3; TRBD2 agrees at 7 bases. With V trimmed by 5 bases and J by 14 bases, 10 bases remained unmatched. The CDR3 spans 12 residues. Germline values: CDR1 LNHDA, CDR2 SQIVND (reference sequence). Written as DNA, the CDR3 is TGTGCCAGTAGTCCGGATAGACTAGCCCGGTATTTT. Its protein product is CASSPDRLARYF.